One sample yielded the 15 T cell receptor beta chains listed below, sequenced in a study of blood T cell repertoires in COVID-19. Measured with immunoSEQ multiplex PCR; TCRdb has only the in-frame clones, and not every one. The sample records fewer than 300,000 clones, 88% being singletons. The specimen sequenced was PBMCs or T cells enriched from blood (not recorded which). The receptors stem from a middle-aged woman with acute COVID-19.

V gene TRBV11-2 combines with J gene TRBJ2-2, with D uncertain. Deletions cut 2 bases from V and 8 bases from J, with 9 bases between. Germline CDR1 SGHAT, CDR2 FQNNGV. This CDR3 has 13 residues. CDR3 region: CASSLLGLGELFF. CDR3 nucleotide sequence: TGTGCCAGCAGCTTACTTGGCTTGGGGGAGCTGTTTTTT.

CDR3 in DNA: TGTGCCAGCAGTTACGAACGAGGGGGTTACTATGGCTACACCTTC. This encodes CASSYERGGYYGYTF. This chain links TRBV6-5 with TRBJ1-2, with D perhaps TRBD1 (6 bases). V was cut by 2 bases and J by 3 bases, with 13 bases left in between. CDR3 length: 15 residues. The germline CDR1 and CDR2 sequences are MNHEY and SVGAGI.

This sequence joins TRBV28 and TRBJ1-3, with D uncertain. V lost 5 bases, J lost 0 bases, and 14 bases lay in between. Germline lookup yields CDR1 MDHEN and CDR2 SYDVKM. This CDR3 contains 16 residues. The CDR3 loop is CASSTLPSASGNTIYF. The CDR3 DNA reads TGTGCCAGCAGTACCCTCCCCAGTGCCTCTGGAAACACCATATATTTT.

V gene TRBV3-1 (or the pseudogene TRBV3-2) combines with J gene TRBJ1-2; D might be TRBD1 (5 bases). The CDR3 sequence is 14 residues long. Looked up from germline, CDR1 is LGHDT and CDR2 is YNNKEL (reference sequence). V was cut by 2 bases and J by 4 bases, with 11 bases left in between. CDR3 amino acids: CASSQRGGPYGYTF. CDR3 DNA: TGTGCCAGCAGCCAAAGGGGAGGGCCCTATGGCTACACCTTC.

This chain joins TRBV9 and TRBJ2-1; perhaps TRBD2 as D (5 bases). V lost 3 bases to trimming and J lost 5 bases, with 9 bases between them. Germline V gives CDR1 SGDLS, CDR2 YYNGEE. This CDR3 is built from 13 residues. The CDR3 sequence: CASSEGLHNEQFF. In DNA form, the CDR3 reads TGTGCCAGCAGCGAAGGACTGCACAATGAGCAGTTCTTC.

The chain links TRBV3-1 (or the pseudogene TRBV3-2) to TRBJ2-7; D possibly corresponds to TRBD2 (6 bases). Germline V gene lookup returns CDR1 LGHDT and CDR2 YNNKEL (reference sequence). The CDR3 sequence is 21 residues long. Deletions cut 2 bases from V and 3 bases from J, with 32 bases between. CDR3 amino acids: CASSQTNEEGGSLQGYYEQYV. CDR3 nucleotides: TGTGCCAGCAGCCAAACGAATGAGGAGGGAGGATCCCTTCAAGGTTACTACGAGCAGTACGTC.

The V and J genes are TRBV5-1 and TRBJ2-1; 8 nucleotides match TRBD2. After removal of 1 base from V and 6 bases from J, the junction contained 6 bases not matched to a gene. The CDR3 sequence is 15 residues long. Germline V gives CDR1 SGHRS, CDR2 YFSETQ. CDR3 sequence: CASSLIPGGPNEQFF. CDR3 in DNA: TGCGCCAGCAGCTTGATCCCGGGAGGGCCCAATGAGCAGTTCTTC.

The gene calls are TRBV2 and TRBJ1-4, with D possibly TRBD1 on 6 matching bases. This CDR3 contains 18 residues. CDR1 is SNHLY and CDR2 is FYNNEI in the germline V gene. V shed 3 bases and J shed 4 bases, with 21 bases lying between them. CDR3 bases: TGTGCCAGCAGTGAGGTCTCCCAGGGGATTCCTATTAATGAAAAACTGTTTTTT. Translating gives CASSEVSQGIPINEKLFF.

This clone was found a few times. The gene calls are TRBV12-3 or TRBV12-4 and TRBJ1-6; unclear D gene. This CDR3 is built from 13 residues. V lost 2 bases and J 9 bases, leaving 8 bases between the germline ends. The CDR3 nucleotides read TGTGCCAGCAGTTTAAGGGAGGGTTCACCCCTCCACTTT. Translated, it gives CASSLREGSPLHF.

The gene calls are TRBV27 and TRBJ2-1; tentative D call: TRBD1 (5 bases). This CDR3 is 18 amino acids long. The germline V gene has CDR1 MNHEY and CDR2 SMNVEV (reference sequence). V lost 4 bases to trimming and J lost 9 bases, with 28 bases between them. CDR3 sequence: CASSSGRVKASDPGEQFF. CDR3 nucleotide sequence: TGTGCCAGCAGTTCTGGCAGGGTGAAAGCATCCGACCCCGGTGAGCAGTTCTTC.

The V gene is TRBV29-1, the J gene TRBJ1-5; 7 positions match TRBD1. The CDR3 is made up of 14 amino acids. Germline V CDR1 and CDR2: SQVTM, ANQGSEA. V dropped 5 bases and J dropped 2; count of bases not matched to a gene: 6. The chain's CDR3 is CSVTKGAGNQPQHF. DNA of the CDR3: TGCAGCGTTACGAAGGGGGCGGGCAATCAGCCCCAGCATTTT.

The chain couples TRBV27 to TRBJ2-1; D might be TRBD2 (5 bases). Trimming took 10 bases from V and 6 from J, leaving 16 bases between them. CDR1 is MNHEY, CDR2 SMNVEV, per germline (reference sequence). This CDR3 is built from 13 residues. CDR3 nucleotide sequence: TGTGCCACCCGAAGGGAGTGGGGCAATGAGCAGTTCTTC. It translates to CATRREWGNEQFF.

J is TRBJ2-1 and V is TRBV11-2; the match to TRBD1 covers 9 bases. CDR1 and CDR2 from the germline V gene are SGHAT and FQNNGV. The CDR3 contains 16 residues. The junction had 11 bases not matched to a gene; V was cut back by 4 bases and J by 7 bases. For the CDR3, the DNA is TGTGCCAGCAGCTCCAACAGGGGGCCTCGAGGAAATGAGCAGTTCTTC. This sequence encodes CASSSNRGPRGNEQFF.

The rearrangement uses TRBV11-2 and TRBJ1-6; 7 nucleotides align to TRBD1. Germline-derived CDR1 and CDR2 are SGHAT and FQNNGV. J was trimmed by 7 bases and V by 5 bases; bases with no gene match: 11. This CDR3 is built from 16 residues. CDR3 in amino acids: CASSSRPGGGNSPLHF. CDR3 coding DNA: TGTGCCAGCAGCAGTAGACCGGGAGGGGGCAATTCACCCCTCCACTTT.

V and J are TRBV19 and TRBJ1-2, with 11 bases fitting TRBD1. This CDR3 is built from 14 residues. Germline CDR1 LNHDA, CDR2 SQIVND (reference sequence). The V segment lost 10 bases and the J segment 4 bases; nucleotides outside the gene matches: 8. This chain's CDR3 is CATIRTGGGYGYTF. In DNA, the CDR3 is TGTGCCACCATTCGGACAGGGGGCGGCTATGGCTACACCTTC.